These 3 T cell receptor beta chains were sequenced from one sample in a study of human T cells and chemical hapten exposure. TCRdb re-called the RACE reads with MiXCR, one entry per CDR3 protein. The table records around 330,000 distinct CDR3 sequences, around 5% of them present only once. Time point here: pre-sensitization, week 0. Treatment in this sample: therapeutic diphenylcyclopropenone sensitization with weekly scalp DPC. Sequencing used whole blood, obtained in connection with sensitization to the hapten diphenylcyclopropenone (DPC). These TCRs come from a woman under 30 with alopecia areata. Some clones in this sample may be carry-over from other donors' samples.

The chain has TRBV12-3 or TRBV12-4 and TRBJ1-1; maybe TRBD1 (6 bases). V lost 8 bases and J lost 0, with 13 bases in between. CDR3 length: 14 amino acids. Written as DNA, the CDR3 is TGTGCCAGCGGCAGGGGCTCGGTGAACACTGAAGCTTTCTTT. This codes for CASGRGSVNTEAFF.

This clonotype was recorded at least ten times. This rearrangement joins TRBV7-4 to TRBJ2-5; maybe TRBD1 (5 bases). Trimming left V 10 bases short and J 7 bases short, with 19 bases between. CDR1 and CDR2 from the germline V gene are SGHVT and SQSDAQ. This CDR3 has 13 residues. This CDR3 reads CATLQANPWTQYF. CDR3 bases: TGTGCCACCCTACAGGCTAACCCGTGGACCCAGTACTTC.

This clonotype came up many times. This sequence joins TRBV3-1 and TRBJ2-7, with 9 nucleotides matching TRBD1. Germline CDR1 and CDR2: LGHDT and YNNKEL (reference sequence). The CDR3 has 14 amino acids. The V segment lost 3 bases and the J segment 5 bases; nucleotides outside the gene matches: 5. This CDR3 is CASSQMTGGNEQYF. CDR3 nucleotide sequence: TGTGCCAGCAGCCAGATGACAGGGGGGAACGAGCAGTACTTC.